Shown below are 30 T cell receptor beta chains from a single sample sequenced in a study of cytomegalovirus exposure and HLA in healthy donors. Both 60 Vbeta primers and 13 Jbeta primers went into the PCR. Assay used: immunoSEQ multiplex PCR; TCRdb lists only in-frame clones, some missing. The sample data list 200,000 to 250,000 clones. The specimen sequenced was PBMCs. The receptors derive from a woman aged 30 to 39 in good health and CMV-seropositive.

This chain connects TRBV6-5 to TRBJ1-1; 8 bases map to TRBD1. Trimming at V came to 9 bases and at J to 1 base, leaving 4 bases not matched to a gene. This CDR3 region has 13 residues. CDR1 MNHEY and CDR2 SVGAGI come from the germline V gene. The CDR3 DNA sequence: TGTGCCAGTACTGGGACAGGGAACACTGAAGCTTTCTTT. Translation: CASTGTGNTEAFF.

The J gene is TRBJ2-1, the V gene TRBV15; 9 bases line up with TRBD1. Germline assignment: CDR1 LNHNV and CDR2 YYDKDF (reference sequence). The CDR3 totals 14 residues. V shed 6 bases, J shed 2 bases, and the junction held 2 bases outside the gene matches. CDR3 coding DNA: TGTGCCACCAGAGGACAGGGGACCTACAATGAGCAGTTCTTC. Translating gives CATRGQGTYNEQFF.

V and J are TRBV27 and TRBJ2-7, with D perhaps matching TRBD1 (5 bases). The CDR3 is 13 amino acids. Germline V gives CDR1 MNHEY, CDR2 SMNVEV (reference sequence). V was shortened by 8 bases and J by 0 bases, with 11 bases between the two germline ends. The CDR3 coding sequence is TGTGCCAGCCGACAGAGCCTCTCCTACGAGCAGTACTTC. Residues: CASRQSLSYEQYF.

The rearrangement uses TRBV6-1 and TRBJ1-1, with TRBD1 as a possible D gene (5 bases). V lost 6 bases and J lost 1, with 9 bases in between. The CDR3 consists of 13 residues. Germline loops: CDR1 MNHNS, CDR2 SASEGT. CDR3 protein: CASSSQENTEAFF. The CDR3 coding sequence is TGTGCCAGCAGCTCACAGGAGAACACTGAAGCTTTCTTT.

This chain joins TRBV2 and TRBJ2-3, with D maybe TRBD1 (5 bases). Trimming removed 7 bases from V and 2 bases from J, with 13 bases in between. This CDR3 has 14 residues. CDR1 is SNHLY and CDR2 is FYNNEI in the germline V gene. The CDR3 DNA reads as TGTGCCAGCACCTCGATAGGGGTCACAGATACGCAGTATTTT. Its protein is CASTSIGVTDTQYF.

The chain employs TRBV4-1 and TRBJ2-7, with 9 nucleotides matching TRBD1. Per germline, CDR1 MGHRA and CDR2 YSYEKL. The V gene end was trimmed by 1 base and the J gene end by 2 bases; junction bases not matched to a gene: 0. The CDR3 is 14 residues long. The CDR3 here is CASSQGDRAYEQYF. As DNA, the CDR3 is TGCGCCAGCAGCCAAGGGGACAGGGCCTACGAGCAGTACTTC.

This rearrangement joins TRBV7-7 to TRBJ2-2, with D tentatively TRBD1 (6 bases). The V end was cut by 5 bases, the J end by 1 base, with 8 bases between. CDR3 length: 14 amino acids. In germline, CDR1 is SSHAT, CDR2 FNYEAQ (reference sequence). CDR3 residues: CASSTGQNTGELFF. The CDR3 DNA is TGTGCCAGCAGCACGGGACAGAACACCGGGGAGCTGTTTTTT.

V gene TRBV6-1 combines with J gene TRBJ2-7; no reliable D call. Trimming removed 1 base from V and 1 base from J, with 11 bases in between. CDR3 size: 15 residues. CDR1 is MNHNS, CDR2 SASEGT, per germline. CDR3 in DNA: TGTGCCAGCAGTGAAGATTTGAACAGTTCCTACGAGCAGTACTTC. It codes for CASSEDLNSSYEQYF.

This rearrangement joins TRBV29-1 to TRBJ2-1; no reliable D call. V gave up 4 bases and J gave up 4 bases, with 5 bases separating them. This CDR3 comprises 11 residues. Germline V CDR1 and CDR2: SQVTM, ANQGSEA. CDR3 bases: TGCAGCGTTGTTTCATACAATGAGCAGTTCTTC. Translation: CSVVSYNEQFF.

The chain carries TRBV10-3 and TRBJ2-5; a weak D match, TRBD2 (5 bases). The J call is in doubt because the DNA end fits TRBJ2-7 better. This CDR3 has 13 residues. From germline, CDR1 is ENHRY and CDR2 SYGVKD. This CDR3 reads CAISESREGEQYF. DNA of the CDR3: TGTGCCATCAGTGAGTCCCGGGAAGGCGAGCAGTACTTC.

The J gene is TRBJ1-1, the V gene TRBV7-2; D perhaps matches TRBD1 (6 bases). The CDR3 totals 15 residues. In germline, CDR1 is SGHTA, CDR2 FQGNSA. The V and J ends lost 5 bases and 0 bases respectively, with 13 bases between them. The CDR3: CASSARQVLNTEAFF. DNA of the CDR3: TGTGCCAGCAGCGCCCGACAGGTCCTGAACACTGAAGCTTTCTTT.

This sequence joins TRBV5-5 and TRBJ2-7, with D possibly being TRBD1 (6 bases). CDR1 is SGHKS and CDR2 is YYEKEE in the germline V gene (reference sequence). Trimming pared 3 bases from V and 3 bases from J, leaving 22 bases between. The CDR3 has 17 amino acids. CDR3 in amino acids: CASSSHLRDIALYEQYF. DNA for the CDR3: TGTGCCAGCAGCTCCCATCTCCGGGACATCGCACTCTACGAGCAGTACTTC.

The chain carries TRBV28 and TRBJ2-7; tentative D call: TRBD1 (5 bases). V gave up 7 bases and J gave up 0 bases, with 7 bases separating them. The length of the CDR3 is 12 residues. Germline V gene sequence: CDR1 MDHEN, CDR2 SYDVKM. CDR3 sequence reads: CASKGNSYEQYF. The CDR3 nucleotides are TGTGCCAGCAAGGGGAACTCCTACGAGCAGTACTTC.

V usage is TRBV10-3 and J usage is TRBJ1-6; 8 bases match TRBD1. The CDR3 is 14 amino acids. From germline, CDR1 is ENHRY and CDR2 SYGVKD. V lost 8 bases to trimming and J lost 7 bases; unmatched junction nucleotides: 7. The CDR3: CAIAATGENSPLHF. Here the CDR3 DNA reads TGTGCCATCGCGGCGACAGGGGAAAATTCACCCCTCCACTTT.

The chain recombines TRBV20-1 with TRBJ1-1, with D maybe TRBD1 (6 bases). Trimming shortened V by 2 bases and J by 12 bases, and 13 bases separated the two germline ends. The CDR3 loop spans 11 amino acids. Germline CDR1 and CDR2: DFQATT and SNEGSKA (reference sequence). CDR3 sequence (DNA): TGCAGTGCTAGAAGGACAGTCGTTCCTTTCTTT. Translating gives CSARRTVVPFF.

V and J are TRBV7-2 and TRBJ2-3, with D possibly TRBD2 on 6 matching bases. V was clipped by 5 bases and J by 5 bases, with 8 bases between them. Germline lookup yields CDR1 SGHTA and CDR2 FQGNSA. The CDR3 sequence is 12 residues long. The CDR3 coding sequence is TGTGCCAGCAGCCCCGGGGGAGATACGCAGTATTTT. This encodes CASSPGGDTQYF.

CDR3 sequence (DNA): TGTGCCAGCTCACTGACAGGGGACTACGACACTGAAGCTTTCTTT. Translating it yields CASSLTGDYDTEAFF. The chain joins TRBV18 to TRBJ1-1; TRBD1 aligns across 8 bases. CDR1 and CDR2 from the germline V gene are KGHSH and LQKENI. With 4 bases clipped from V and 3 bases from J, the junction kept 7 bases outside the gene matches. The CDR3 runs 15 residues.

The CDR3 spells CASSPSAPTDTQYF. In DNA, the CDR3 is TGTGCCAGCAGCCCTAGCGCCCCCACAGATACGCAGTATTTT. The chain joins TRBV28 to TRBJ2-3, with D perhaps TRBD2 (6 bases). V was clipped by 6 bases and J by 2 bases, with 12 bases between them. Germline CDR1 MDHEN, CDR2 SYDVKM. The CDR3 runs to 14 residues. The variable domain in full, completed from reference TRBV28 and TRBJ2-3, reads DVKVTQSSRYLVKRTGEKVFLECVQDMDHENMFWYRQDPGLGLRLIYFSYDVKMKEKGDIPEGYSVSREKKERFSLILESASTNQTSMYLCASSPSAPTDTQYFGPGTRLTVL.

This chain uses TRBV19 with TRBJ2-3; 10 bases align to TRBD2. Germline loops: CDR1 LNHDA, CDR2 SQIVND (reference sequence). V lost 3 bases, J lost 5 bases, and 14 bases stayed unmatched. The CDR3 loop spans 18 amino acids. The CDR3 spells CASSISGLAGGNIDTQYF. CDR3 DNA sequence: TGTGCCAGTAGTATTTCGGGGTTAGCGGGGGGTAATATAGATACGCAGTATTTT.

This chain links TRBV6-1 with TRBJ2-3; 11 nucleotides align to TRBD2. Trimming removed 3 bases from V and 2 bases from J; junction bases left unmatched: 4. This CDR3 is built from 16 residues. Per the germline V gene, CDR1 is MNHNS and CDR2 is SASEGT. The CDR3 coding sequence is TGTGCCAGCAGTGAGGGACTAGCGGTACTCACAGATACGCAGTATTTT. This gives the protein CASSEGLAVLTDTQYF.

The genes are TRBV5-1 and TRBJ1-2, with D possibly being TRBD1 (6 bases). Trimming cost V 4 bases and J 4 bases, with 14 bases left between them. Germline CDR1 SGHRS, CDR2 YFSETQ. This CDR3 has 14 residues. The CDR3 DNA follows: TGCGCCAGCAGCCCAGACAGGCGCTCCTATGGCTACACCTTC. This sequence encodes CASSPDRRSYGYTF.

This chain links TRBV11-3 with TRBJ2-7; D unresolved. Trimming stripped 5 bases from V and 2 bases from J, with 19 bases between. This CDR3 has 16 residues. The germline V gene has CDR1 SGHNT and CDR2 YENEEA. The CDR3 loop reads CASSNGFSGTAYEQYF. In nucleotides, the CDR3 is TGTGCCAGCAGCAACGGATTCTCAGGAACTGCCTACGAGCAGTACTTC.

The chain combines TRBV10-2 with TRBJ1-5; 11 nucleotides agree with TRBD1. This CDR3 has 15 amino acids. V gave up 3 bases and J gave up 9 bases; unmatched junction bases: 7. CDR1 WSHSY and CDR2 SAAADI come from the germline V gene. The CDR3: CASSELWDRGWPQHF. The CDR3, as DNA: TGCGCCAGCAGTGAACTATGGGACAGGGGGTGGCCCCAGCATTTT.

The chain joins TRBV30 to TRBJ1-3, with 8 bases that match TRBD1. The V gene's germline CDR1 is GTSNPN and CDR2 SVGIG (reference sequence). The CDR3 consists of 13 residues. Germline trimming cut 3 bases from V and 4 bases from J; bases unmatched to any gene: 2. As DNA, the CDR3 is TGTGCCTGGAGACAGGGGGGGGGAAACACCATATATTTT. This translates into CAWRQGGGNTIYF.

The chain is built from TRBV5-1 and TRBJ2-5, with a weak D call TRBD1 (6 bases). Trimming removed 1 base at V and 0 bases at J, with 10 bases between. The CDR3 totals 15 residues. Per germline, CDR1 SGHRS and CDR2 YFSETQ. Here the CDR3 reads CASSLTGQNQETQYF. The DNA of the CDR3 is TGCGCCAGCAGCTTGACTGGACAGAACCAAGAGACCCAGTACTTC.

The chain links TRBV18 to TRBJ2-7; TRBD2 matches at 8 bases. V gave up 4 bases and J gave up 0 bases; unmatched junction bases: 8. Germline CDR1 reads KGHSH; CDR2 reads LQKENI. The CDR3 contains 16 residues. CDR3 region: CASSLRGGPRSYEQYF. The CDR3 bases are TGTGCCAGCTCACTACGGGGGGGCCCGCGCTCCTACGAGCAGTACTTC. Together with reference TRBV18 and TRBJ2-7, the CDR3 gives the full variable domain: NAGVMQNPRHLVRRRGQEARLRCSPMKGHSHVYWYRQLPEEGLKFMVYLQKENIIDESGMPKERFSAEFPKEGPSILRIQQVVRGDSAAYFCASSLRGGPRSYEQYFGPGTRLTVT.

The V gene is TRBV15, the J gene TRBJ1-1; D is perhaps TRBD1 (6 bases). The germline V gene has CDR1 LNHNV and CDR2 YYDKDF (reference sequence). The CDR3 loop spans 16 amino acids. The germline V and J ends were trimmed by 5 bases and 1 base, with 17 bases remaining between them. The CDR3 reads CATSRGAGGSNTEAFF. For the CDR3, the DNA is TGTGCCACCAGCCGGGGGGCGGGGGGGTCGAACACTGAAGCTTTCTTT.

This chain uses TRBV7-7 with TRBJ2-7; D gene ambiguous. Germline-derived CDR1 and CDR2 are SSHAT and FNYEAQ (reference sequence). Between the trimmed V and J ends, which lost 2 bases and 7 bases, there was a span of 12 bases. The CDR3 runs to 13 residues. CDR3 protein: CASSLWADREQYF. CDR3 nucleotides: TGTGCCAGCAGCTTATGGGCAGATAGGGAGCAGTACTTC.

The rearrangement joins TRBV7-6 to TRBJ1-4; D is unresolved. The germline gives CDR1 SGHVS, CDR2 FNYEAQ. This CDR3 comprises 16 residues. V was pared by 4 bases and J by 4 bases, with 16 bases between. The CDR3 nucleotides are TGTGCCAGCAGCTCCAGAGGAAGGGAGCTTAATGAAAAACTGTTTTTT. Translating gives CASSSRGRELNEKLFF.

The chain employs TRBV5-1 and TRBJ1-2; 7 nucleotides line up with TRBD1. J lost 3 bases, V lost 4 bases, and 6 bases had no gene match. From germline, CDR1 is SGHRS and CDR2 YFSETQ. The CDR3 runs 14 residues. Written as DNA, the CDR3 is TGCGCCAGCAGCGGAACGGGGACAGACTATGGCTACACCTTC. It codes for CASSGTGTDYGYTF.